The following is a T cell receptor beta chain sequence with its context. No antigen is known for it. Germline is not matched at one junction end, which may reflect a read error. The CDR3 is 14 residues long. CDR1 SGHTA and CDR2 FQGNSA come from the germline V gene. This sample was included in a study of cytomegalovirus exposure and HLA in healthy donors. General study results and limits: What was likely a sequencing artifact was a cluster of highly shared sequence variants.

In the PCR, 60 Vbeta and 13 Jbeta primers were used. Data came from immunoSEQ multiplex PCR; TCRdb stores just in-frame clones and leaves some out. The repertoire holds about 170,000 clones, with more than 75% as singletons. Donors showed nominal health when sampled, although they likely had unrecorded immune exposures. The receptor's source is a man aged 25-40 years in good health and CMV-seropositive. Sequencing input: PBMCs. The rearrangement uses TRBV7-2 and TRBJ2-5; D possibly corresponds to TRBD2 (6 bases). In DNA form, the CDR3 reads TGTGCCAGCAGCTTAGCGTCCGGGACTGAGAACCAGTACTTC. Amino acids: CASSLASGTENQYF.